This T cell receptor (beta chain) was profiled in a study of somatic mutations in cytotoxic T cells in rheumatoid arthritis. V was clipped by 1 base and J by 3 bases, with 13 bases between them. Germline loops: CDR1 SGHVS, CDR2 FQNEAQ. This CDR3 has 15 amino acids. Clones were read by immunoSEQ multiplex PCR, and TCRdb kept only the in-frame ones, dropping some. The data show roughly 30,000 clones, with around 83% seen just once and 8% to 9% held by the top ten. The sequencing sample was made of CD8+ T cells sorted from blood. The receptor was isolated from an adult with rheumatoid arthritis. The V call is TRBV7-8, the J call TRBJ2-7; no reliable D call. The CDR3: CASSLDPSVSYEQYF. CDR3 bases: TGTGCCAGCAGCTTAGACCCCAGCGTAAGCTACGAGCAGTACTTC.